Below, one T cell receptor beta chain is given with its context. Repertoires were generated with immunoSEQ multiplex PCR, while TCRdb's copy carries only in-frame clones and drops some. This sample has some 38,000 clones; roughly 92% occur once, and the top ten carry 2% to 2.5%. This sample was included in a study of blood T cell repertoires in COVID-19. Across the whole study: Samples of COVID-19 (acute and convalescent) were obtained from the United States, Italy and Spain.

The CDR3 runs 15 residues. The ends were cut back, 6 bases at V and 5 bases at J, with 20 bases in the middle. The germline V gene encodes CDR1 SGHRS and CDR2 YFSETQ. This TCR came from a man over 45 with active COVID-19. The chain couples TRBV5-1 to TRBJ1-2, with D unclear. The source material was peripheral blood. The CDR3 here is CASTSNPSGSYGYTF. CDR3 nucleotides: TGCGCCAGCACCTCCAACCCTTCAGGCTCTTATGGCTACACCTTC.